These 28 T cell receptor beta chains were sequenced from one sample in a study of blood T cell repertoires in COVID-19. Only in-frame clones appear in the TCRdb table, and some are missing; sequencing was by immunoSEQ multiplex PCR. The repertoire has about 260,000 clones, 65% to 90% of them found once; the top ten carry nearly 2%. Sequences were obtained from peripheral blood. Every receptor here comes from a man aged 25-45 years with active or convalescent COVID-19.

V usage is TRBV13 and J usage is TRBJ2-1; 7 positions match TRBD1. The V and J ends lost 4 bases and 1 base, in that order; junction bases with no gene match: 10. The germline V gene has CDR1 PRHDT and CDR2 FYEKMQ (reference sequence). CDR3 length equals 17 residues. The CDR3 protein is CASSSKTGTDSYNEQFF. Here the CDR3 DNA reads TGTGCCAGCAGCTCGAAGACCGGGACAGATTCCTACAATGAGCAGTTCTTC.

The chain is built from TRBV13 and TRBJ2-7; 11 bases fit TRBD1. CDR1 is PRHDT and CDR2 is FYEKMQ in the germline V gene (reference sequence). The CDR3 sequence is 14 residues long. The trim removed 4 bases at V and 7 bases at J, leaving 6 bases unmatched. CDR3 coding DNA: TGTGCCAGCAGCTCCACCGGGACAGGGGGAGAGCAGTACTTC. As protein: CASSSTGTGGEQYF. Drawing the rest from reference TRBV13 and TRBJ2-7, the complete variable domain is AAGVIQSPRHLIKEKRETATLKCYPIPRHDTVYWYQQGPGQDPQFLISFYEKMQSDKGSIPDRFSAQQFSDYHSELNMSSLELGDSALYFCASSSTGTGGEQYFGPGTRLTVT.

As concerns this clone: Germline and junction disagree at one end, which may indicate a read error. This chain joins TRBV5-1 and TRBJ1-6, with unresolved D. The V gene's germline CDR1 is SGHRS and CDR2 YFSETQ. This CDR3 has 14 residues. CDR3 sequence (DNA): TGCGCCAGCAGCTTGGTTGCGGATAACTCACCCCTCCACTTT. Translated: CASSLVADNSPLHF.

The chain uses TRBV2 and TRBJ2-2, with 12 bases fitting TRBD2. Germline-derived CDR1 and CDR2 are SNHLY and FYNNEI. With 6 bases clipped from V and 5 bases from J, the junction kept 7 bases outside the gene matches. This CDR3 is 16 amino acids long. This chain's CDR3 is CASRLTSGGFTGELFF. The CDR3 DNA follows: TGTGCCAGCAGGCTGACTAGCGGGGGATTTACCGGGGAGCTGTTTTTT. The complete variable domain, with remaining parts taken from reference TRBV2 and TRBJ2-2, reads EPEVTQTPSHQVTQMGQEVILRCVPISNHLYFYWYRQILGQKVEFLVSFYNNEISEKSEIFDDQFSVERPDGSNFTLKIRSTKLEDSAMYFCASRLTSGGFTGELFFGEGSRLTVL.

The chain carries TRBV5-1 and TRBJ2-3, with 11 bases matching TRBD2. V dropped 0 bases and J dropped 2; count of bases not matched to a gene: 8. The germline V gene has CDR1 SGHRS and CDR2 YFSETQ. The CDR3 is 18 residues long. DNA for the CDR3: TGCGCCAGCAGCTTGGTGACCCTAGCGGGGGGACCCACAGATACGCAGTATTTT. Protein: CASSLVTLAGGPTDTQYF.

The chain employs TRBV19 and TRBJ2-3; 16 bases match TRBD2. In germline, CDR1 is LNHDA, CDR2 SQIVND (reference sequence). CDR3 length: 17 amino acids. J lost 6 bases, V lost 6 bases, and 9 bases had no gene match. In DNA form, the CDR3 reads TGTGCCAGTAGCCACTCCGGGACTAGCGGGGGGGCCGATACGCAGTATTTT. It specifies CASSHSGTSGGADTQYF.

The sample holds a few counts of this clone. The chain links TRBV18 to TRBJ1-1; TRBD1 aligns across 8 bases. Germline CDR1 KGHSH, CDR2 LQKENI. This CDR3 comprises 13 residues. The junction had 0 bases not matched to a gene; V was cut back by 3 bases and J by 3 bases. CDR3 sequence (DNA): TGTGCCAGCTCACCGGGACAGGACACTGAAGCTTTCTTT. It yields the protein CASSPGQDTEAFF.

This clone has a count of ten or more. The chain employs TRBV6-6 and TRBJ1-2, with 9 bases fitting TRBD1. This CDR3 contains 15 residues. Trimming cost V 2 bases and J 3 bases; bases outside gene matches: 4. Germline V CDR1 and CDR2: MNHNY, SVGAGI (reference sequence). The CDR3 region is CASSYPGQGDYGYTF. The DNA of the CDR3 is TGTGCCAGCAGTTACCCGGGACAGGGAGACTATGGCTACACCTTC.

CDR3 region: CAKWDRGPGGFVRNTEAFF. CDR3 nucleotide sequence: TGTGCCAAATGGGACAGGGGGCCTGGTGGGTTTGTCCGGAACACTGAAGCTTTCTTT. The chain joins TRBV7-2 to TRBJ1-1; 12 nucleotides line up with TRBD1. Germline V gene lookup returns CDR1 SGHTA and CDR2 FQGNSA. Unmatched junction bases numbered 19, after V lost 10 bases and J lost 1 base. This CDR3 is 19 amino acids long.

The CDR3 nucleotides read TGTGCCAGCAGCTCGGGAGACAACTCTGAAGCTTTCTTT. Its translation is CASSSGDNSEAFF. The V and J genes are TRBV11-2 and TRBJ1-1; D ambiguous. The CDR3 length is 13 residues. V lost 4 bases and J 6 bases, leaving 12 bases between the germline ends. Germline assignment: CDR1 SGHAT and CDR2 FQNNGV.

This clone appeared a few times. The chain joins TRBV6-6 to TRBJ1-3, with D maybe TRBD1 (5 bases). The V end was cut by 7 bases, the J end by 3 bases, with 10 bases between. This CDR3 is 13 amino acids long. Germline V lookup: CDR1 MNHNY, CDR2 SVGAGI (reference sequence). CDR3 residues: CASIQGVGNTIYF. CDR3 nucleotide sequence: TGTGCCAGCATCCAAGGGGTTGGAAACACCATATATTTT.

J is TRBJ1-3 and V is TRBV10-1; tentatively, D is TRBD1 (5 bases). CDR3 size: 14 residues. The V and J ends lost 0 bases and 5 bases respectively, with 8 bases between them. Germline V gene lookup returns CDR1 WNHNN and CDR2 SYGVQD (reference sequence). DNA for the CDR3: TGCGCCAGCAGTGAGTCGGGGCGACGAAACACCATATATTTT. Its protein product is CASSESGRRNTIYF.

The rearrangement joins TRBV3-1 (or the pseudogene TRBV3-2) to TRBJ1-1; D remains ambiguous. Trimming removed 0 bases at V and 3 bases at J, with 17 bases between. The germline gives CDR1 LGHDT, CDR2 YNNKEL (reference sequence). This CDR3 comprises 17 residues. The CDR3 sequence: CASSQDLVFVSYTEAFF. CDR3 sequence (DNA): TGTGCCAGCAGCCAAGATCTAGTTTTTGTCAGTTACACTGAAGCTTTCTTT.

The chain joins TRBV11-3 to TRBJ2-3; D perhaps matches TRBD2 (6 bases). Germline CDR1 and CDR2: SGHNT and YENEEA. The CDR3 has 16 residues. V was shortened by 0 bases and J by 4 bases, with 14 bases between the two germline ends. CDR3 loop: CASSLDSTSFADTQYF. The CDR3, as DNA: TGTGCCAGCAGCTTAGATTCTACTAGCTTCGCAGATACGCAGTATTTT.

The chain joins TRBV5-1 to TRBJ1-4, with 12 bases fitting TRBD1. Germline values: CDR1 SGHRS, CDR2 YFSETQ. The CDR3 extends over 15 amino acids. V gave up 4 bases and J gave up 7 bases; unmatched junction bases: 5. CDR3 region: CASSKGDRGREKLFF. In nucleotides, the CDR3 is TGCGCCAGCAGCAAGGGGGACAGGGGGCGTGAAAAACTGTTTTTT.

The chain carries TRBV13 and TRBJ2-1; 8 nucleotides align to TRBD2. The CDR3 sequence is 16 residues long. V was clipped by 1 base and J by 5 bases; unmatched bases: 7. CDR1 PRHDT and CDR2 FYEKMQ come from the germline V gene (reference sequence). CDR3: CASSLVAGGGNNEQFF. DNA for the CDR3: TGTGCCAGCAGCTTAGTTGCGGGGGGCGGGAACAATGAGCAGTTCTTC.

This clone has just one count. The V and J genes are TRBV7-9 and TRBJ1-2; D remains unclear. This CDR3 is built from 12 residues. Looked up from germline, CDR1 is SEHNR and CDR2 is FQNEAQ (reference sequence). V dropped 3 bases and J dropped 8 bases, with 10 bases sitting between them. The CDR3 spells CASSFTAGGYTF. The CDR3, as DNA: TGTGCCAGCAGCTTTACCGCAGGAGGCTACACCTTC.

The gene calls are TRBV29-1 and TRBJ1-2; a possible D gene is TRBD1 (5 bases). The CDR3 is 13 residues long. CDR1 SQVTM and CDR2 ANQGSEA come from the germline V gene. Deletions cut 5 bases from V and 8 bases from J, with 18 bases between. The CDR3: CSVPARGEGGYTF. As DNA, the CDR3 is TGCAGCGTTCCCGCCCGGGGGGAAGGGGGCTACACCTTC.

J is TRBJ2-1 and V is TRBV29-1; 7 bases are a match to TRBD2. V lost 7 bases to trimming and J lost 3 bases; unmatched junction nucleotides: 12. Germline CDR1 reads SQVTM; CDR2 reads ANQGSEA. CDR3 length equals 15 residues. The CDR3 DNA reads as TGCAGCGCACCTCGGGGAGGGCAGGACTACAATGAGCAGTTCTTC. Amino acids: CSAPRGGQDYNEQFF.

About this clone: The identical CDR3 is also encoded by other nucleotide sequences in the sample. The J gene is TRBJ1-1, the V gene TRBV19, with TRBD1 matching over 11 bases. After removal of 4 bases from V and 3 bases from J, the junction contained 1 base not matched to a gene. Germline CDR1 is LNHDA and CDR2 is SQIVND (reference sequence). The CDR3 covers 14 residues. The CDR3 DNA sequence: TGTGCCAGTAGTAGGGGACAGGGGGACACTGAAGCTTTCTTT. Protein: CASSRGQGDTEAFF.

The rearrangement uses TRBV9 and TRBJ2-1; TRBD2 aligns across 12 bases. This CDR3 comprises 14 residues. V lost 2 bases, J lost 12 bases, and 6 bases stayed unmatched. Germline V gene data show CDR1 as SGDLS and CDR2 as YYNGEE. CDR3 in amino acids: CASSVQSTSGGQFF. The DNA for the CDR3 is TGTGCCAGCAGCGTCCAGTCGACTAGCGGGGGGCAGTTCTTC. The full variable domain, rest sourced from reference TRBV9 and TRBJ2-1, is DSGVTQTPKHLITATGQRVTLRCSPRSGDLSVYWYQQSLDQGLQFLIQYYNGEERAKGNILERFSAQQFPDLHSELNLSSLELGDSALYFCASSVQSTSGGQFFGPGTRLTVL.

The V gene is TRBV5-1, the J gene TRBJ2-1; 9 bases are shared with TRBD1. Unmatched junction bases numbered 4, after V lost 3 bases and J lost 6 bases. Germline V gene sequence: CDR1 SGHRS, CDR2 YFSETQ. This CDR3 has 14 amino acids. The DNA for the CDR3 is TGCGCCAGCAGCTCGCAGACAGGGGGCAATGAGCAGTTCTTC. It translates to CASSSQTGGNEQFF.

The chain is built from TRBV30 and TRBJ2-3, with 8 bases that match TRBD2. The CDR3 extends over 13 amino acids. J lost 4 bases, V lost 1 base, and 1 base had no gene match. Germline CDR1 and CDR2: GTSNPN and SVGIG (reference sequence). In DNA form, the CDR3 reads TGTGCCTGGAGTGCTAGCGGGTCAGATACGCAGTATTTT. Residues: CAWSASGSDTQYF.

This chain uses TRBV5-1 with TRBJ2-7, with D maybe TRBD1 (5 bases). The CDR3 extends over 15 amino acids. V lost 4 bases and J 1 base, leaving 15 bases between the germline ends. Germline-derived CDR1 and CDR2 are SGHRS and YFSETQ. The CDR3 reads CASSRVGQGSYEQYF. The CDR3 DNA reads TGCGCCAGCAGCCGGGTGGGGCAGGGATCCTACGAGCAGTACTTC.

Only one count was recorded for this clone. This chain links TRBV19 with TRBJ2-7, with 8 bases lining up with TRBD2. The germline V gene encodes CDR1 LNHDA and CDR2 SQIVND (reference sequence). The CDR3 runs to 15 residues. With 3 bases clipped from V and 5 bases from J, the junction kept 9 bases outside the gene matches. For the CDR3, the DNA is TGTGCCAGTAGTATCCGGCGGGGGGATAAGAACGAGCAGTACTTC. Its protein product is CASSIRRGDKNEQYF.

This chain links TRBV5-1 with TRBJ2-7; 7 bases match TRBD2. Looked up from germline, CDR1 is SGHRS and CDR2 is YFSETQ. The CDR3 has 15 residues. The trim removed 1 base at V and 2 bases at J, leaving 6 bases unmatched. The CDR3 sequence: CASSLSAGETYEQYF. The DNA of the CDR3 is TGCGCCAGCAGCTTGTCGGCGGGGGAGACCTACGAGCAGTACTTC.

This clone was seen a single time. In nucleotides, the CDR3 is TGTGCCAGCAGCCTCGGGATTACAGGGCGGGGAAACACCATATATTTT. Its translation is CASSLGITGRGNTIYF. The chain links TRBV5-4 to TRBJ1-3; tentative D call: TRBD1 (6 bases). The V gene's germline CDR1 is SGHNT and CDR2 YYREEE (reference sequence). The CDR3 is made up of 16 amino acids. V was pared by 4 bases and J by 4 bases, with 18 bases between.

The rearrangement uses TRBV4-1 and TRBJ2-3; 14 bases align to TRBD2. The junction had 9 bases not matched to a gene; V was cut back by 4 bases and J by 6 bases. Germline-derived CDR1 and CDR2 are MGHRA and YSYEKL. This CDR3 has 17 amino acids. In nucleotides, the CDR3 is TGCGCCAGCAGCCGGGAGCGACTAGCGGGGGGGAGGGATACGCAGTATTTT. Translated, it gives CASSRERLAGGRDTQYF.